This T cell receptor (beta chain) derives from a study of blood T cells in healthy people across ages. Study-level findings and limits: TCR beta diversity, measured per million T cells, fell in a roughly linear way with age. The long-lived group displayed more naive CD4+ cells, plus higher diversity, than the aged donors did.

In regard to this clonotype: Its antigen is not identified.

With a J-beta primer mix and a sample-barcoded 5' primer, a second PCR ran roughly 6 to 11 cycles. The authors tagged each cDNA molecule using a template-switch adaptor with 12 random nucleotides. MiXCR was run by TCRdb on the 5' RACE reads, yielding one entry per CDR3 protein. Of under 1,100,000 distinct CDR3 sequences in the sample, under 30% were seen once. Germline V gene data show CDR1 as SGDLS and CDR2 as YYNGEE. The CDR3 extends over 15 amino acids. V shed 4 bases and J shed 3 bases, with 15 bases lying between them. These data are also associated with another study on T cells of mothers and their children.

Sequenced sample: blood. The origin of this receptor is a girl aged 2-10 years in good health. J is TRBJ2-3 and V is TRBV9, with D uncertain. For the CDR3, the DNA is TGTGCCAGCAGCTGGACGGAAGCGTGGACAGATACGCAGTATTTT. This gives the protein CASSWTEAWTDTQYF.